This T cell receptor beta chain is drawn from a study of cytomegalovirus exposure and HLA in healthy donors. CDR3 size: 12 residues. Germline V gene sequence: CDR1 SQVTM, CDR2 ANQGSEA. Trimming shortened V by 4 bases and J by 9 bases, and 13 bases separated the two germline ends. Profiling relied on immunoSEQ multiplex PCR, and the TCRdb table lists in-frame clones only, not all of them. The sample has 68,000 or so clones, roughly 96% seen once. Sequences were obtained from PBMCs. This chain links TRBV29-1 with TRBJ2-1; D gene unclear. This TCR came from a man aged 18 to 30 in good health and CMV-seronegative. For the CDR3, the DNA is TGCAGCGTTGTACCCCCTTCAGGTGAGCAGTTCTTC. Translation: CSVVPPSGEQFF.